Following are 20 T cell receptor beta chains from one sample sequenced in a study of blood T cells in healthy people across ages. A second 7 to 11 cycle PCR used barcoded and J-beta primers. In TCRdb, the 5' RACE reads were re-called with MiXCR into one record per CDR3 protein. The table lists more than 800,000 distinct CDR3 sequences, roughly 45% of them singletons. The sample comprised blood. Source of these receptors: a woman aged 55-70 years in good health.

The chain has TRBV27 and TRBJ2-4; no clear D. The end of the DNA aligns better with TRBJ2-7, so the J call may be wrong. The CDR3 covers 13 residues. Germline lookup yields CDR1 MNHEY and CDR2 SMNVEV (reference sequence). The CDR3 is CASSAGTHYEQYF. The CDR3 coding sequence is TGTGCCAGCAGTGCAGGAACCCACTACGAGCAGTACTTC.

The chain employs TRBV27 and TRBJ2-1; D is possibly TRBD1 (6 bases). The CDR3 consists of 13 residues. Looked up from germline, CDR1 is MNHEY and CDR2 is SMNVEV (reference sequence). V lost 8 bases, J lost 6 bases, and 14 bases lay in between. In DNA, the CDR3 is TGTGCCAGCTCGCCATCGACAGGCAATGAGCAGTTCTTC. This codes for CASSPSTGNEQFF.

This chain links TRBV6-5 with TRBJ2-5; TRBD1 is a possible D gene (6 bases). The end of the DNA aligns better with TRBJ2-7, so the J call may be wrong. The germline CDR1 and CDR2 sequences are MNHEY and SVGAGI. The CDR3 contains 16 residues. The CDR3 loop is CASRPEDRRMTYEQYF. Here the CDR3 DNA reads TGTGCCAGCAGACCAGAGGACAGACGAATGACTTACGAGCAGTACTTC.

The CDR3 region has the DNA TGTGCCAGCTGGACTAGCAGCTACGAGCAGTACTTC. Translation gives CASWTSSYEQYF. The chain is built from TRBV6-5 and TRBJ2-7; the match to TRBD2 covers 8 bases. The CDR3 totals 12 residues. V gave up 8 bases and J gave up 3 bases; unmatched junction bases: 3. Germline assignment: CDR1 MNHEY and CDR2 SVGAGI.

This clonotype has at least ten counts. Its ends do not fully match the called genes, so a read error is possible. The chain carries TRBV11-2 and TRBJ2-7; perhaps TRBD1 as D (7 bases). Germline V lookup: CDR1 SGHAT, CDR2 FQNNGV. The CDR3 is made up of 13 amino acids. The CDR3 loop reads CASSLEGQYEQYF. Here the CDR3 DNA reads TGCGCCAGCAGCTTGGAGGGACAGTACGAGCAGTACTTC. Supplemented by reference TRBV11-2 and TRBJ2-7, the full variable domain reads EAGVAQSPRYKIIEKRQSVAFWCNPISGHATLYWYQQILGQGPKLLIQFQNNGVVDDSQLPKDRFSAERLKGVDSTLKIQPAKLEDSAVYLCASSLEGQYEQYFGPGTRLTVT.

V usage is TRBV20-1 and J usage is TRBJ1-5; 7 bases agree with TRBD1. The CDR3 runs to 13 residues. V lost 3 bases and J lost 3; bases outside the gene matches: 2. Per germline, CDR1 DFQATT and CDR2 SNEGSKA (reference sequence). The CDR3 spells CSASGTVNQPQHF. In DNA form, the CDR3 reads TGCAGTGCTAGCGGGACAGTCAATCAGCCCCAGCATTTT.

This chain joins TRBV5-1 and TRBJ2-1; 10 nucleotides agree with TRBD1. The CDR3 has 14 amino acids. The germline gives CDR1 SGHRS, CDR2 YFSETQ. The trim removed 6 bases at V and 8 bases at J, leaving 8 bases unmatched. The CDR3 nucleotides are TGCGCCAGCAAGGCGGGACAGGGGTGGGATGAGCAGTTCTTC. Residues: CASKAGQGWDEQFF.

In this sample, this clonotype turned up a few times. This chain uses TRBV5-1 with TRBJ2-1; TRBD1 aligns across 9 bases. The V segment lost 4 bases and the J segment 5 bases; nucleotides outside the gene matches: 10. Per the germline V gene, CDR1 is SGHRS and CDR2 is YFSETQ. This CDR3 is 16 amino acids long. CDR3 bases: TGCGCCAGCAGCCCGGGTCCGGGACAGGGCCACAATGAGCAGTTCTTC. Its translation: CASSPGPGQGHNEQFF.

The genes are TRBV27 and TRBJ2-1; TRBD2 might be the D (6 bases). The length of the CDR3 is 10 residues. Germline V gene lookup returns CDR1 MNHEY and CDR2 SMNVEV (reference sequence). V was cut by 5 bases and J by 13 bases, with 9 bases left in between. The CDR3 sequence is CASSLARQFF. The CDR3 nucleotides are TGTGCCAGCAGTCTAGCGCGTCAGTTCTTC.

The gene calls are TRBV7-2 and TRBJ2-1; D perhaps matches TRBD2 (5 bases). Trimming shortened V by 1 base and J by 5 bases, and 12 bases separated the two germline ends. The CDR3 length is 15 residues. Germline CDR1 SGHTA, CDR2 FQGNSA. The CDR3 is CASSLGSRRDNEQFF. The CDR3 DNA sequence: TGTGCCAGCAGCTTAGGGTCCCGGCGGGACAATGAGCAGTTCTTC.

The CDR3 coding sequence is TGTGCCAGCAGTTCCCATACCCTCGACAGGGTGAGCTACGAGCAGTACTTC. Amino acid sequence: CASSSHTLDRVSYEQYF. The chain carries TRBV28 and TRBJ2-4; 7 nucleotides agree with TRBD1. The J call may be incorrect, as the DNA end agrees better with TRBJ2-7. Germline CDR1 and CDR2: MDHEN and SYDVKM. The CDR3 loop spans 17 amino acids.

This clonotype occurred a few times. The chain links TRBV20-1 to TRBJ2-7, with 10 bases lining up with TRBD1. The CDR3 has 14 residues. With 2 bases clipped from V and 7 bases from J, the junction kept 8 bases outside the gene matches. The germline CDR1 and CDR2 sequences are DFQATT and SNEGSKA (reference sequence). The CDR3 nucleotides are TGCAGTGCTAGATGGACAGGGGGACCAAATGAGCAGTACTTC. Translating it yields CSARWTGGPNEQYF.

The chain joins TRBV6-5 to TRBJ2-7, with D perhaps TRBD1 (6 bases). Germline V gene sequence: CDR1 MNHEY, CDR2 SVGAGI. The CDR3 runs to 13 residues. CDR3 sequence: CAAGSDSSYEQYF. DNA of the CDR3: TGTGCTGCAGGGTCGGACAGCTCCTACGAGCAGTACTTC.

This clonotype was found a few times. The J gene is TRBJ1-5, the V gene TRBV7-2; D uncertain. CDR3 length equals 15 residues. V was trimmed by 2 bases and J by 1 base, leaving 9 bases between them. CDR1 SGHTA and CDR2 FQGNSA come from the germline V gene. The CDR3 loop is CASSLTLFSNQPQHF. The CDR3 coding sequence is TGTGCCAGCAGCTTAACGCTGTTCAGCAATCAGCCCCAGCATTTT.

This clonotype came up many times. This chain connects TRBV4-1 to TRBJ2-1; TRBD2 is a possible D gene (5 bases). This CDR3 contains 14 residues. The V gene's germline CDR1 is MGHRA and CDR2 YSYEKL. V lost 3 bases, J lost 6 bases, and 12 bases lay in between. DNA of the CDR3: TGCGCCAGCAGCCAGCAATCAGAGGGCAATGAGCAGTTCTTC. It specifies CASSQQSEGNEQFF.

As for this clonotype: A much larger clone differs from this one at a single base, so this may be a read error. The chain couples TRBV29-1 to TRBJ2-1; TRBD2 matches 11 bases. Trimming took 4 bases from V and 9 from J; bases not matched to a gene: 8. Germline V gives CDR1 SQVTM, CDR2 ANQGSEA. This CDR3 comprises 14 residues. For the CDR3, the DNA is TGCAGCGTTGCGCCCAGGCTAGCGGGAGGTGAGCAGTTCTTC. Translating gives CSVAPRLAGGEQFF.

V is TRBV29-1 and J is TRBJ2-6, with a tentative D call TRBD1 (5 bases). CDR1 and CDR2 (germline): SQVTM, ANQGSEA. This CDR3 spans 16 amino acids. V was clipped by 1 base and J by 4 bases, with 14 bases between them. The CDR3: CSVEGQGSKGANVLTF. The CDR3 DNA sequence: TGCAGCGTTGAAGGTCAGGGATCTAAAGGGGCCAACGTCCTGACTTTC.

The rearrangement joins TRBV11-2 to TRBJ2-5; maybe TRBD2 (6 bases). Trimming took off 4 bases at V and 11 bases at J, with 20 bases between the two ends. The germline V gene has CDR1 SGHAT and CDR2 FQNNGV. This CDR3 has 14 residues. The CDR3 region is CASSSLRTTYGQYF. CDR3 coding DNA: TGTGCCAGCAGCTCCCTTCGGACTACCTACGGGCAGTACTTC. Supplemented by reference TRBV11-2 and TRBJ2-5, the full variable domain reads EAGVAQSPRYKIIEKRQSVAFWCNPISGHATLYWYQQILGQGPKLLIQFQNNGVVDDSQLPKDRFSAERLKGVDSTLKIQPAKLEDSAVYLCASSSLRTTYGQYFGPGTRLLVL.

This clonotype was seen once. A junction end diverges from the germline sequence, so it may reflect a read error. V usage is TRBV2 and J usage is TRBJ2-4; perhaps D is TRBD1 or TRBD2 (5 bases each). The J call is uncertain, as TRBJ2-7 better fits the DNA end. CDR1 and CDR2 (germline): SNHLY, FYNNEI. This CDR3 has 14 amino acids. CDR3 residues: CASSEARGSYEQYF. The CDR3 nucleotides read TGTGCCAGTAGTGAAGCGAGGGGATCCTACGAGCAGTACTTC.

This chain uses TRBV6-6 with TRBJ2-6, with a tentative D call TRBD1 (6 bases). V was cut by 9 bases and J by 7 bases, with 10 bases left in between. From germline, CDR1 is MNHNY and CDR2 SVGAGI (reference sequence). The CDR3 contains 12 residues. The CDR3 DNA follows: TGTGCCAGTGCCAGGGGAGCCAACGTCCTGACTTTC. Translated, it gives CASARGANVLTF.